Each of the 16 T cell receptor beta chains below was sequenced from the same sample in a study of blood T cell repertoires in COVID-19. Some clones are missing from TCRdb's copy, which holds only in-frame ones; the method was immunoSEQ multiplex PCR. Found here are approximately 110,000 clones, 60% to 80% of them singletons; the top ten hold about 6.3%. The sample consisted of peripheral blood. The receptors shown here come from an elderly man with COVID-19, enrolled during active disease.

CDR3 bases: TGTGCCAGCAGTGATACGACAGGTGTAGAGACCCAGTACTTC. It yields the protein CASSDTTGVETQYF. J is TRBJ2-5 and V is TRBV6-1; weak D call: TRBD1 (6 bases). Germline CDR1 MNHNS, CDR2 SASEGT. Deletions cut 3 bases from V and 4 bases from J, with 12 bases between. The length of the CDR3 is 14 residues.

The chain has TRBV2 and TRBJ2-5, with D maybe TRBD2 (6 bases). Germline-derived CDR1 and CDR2 are SNHLY and FYNNEI. CDR3 size: 16 residues. Trimming shortened V by 6 bases and J by 4 bases, and 21 bases separated the two germline ends. Here the CDR3 reads CASSPPGGGKGETQYF. As DNA, the CDR3 is TGTGCCAGCAGCCCCCCCGGTGGGGGGAAGGGAGAGACCCAGTACTTC.

In its sample, this clone was seen once. This chain links TRBV18 with TRBJ2-2, with D possibly matching TRBD1 (7 bases). Trimming pared 5 bases from V and 4 bases from J, leaving 20 bases between. The CDR3 is 17 residues long. Germline V gene lookup returns CDR1 KGHSH and CDR2 LQKENI. The CDR3 loop is CASSVRAWQGGTGELFF. The DNA for the CDR3 is TGTGCCAGCTCAGTCCGAGCCTGGCAGGGGGGCACCGGGGAGCTGTTTTTT.

This chain's CDR3 is CASNPGEIHNEQFF. CDR3 nucleotide sequence: TGTGCCAGTAACCCTGGGGAGATCCACAATGAGCAGTTCTTC. V and J are TRBV19 and TRBJ2-1, with D possibly being TRBD2 (5 bases). V dropped 7 bases and J dropped 5 bases, with 15 bases sitting between them. The CDR3 sequence is 14 residues long. Germline CDR1 is LNHDA and CDR2 is SQIVND (reference sequence).

The chain links TRBV6-5 to TRBJ1-1, with TRBD1 matching 7 bases. The J segment lost 12 bases and the V segment lost 7 bases, leaving 14 bases of the junction unmatched. Germline CDR1 and CDR2: MNHEY and SVGAGI. The CDR3 contains 13 residues. The CDR3 DNA is TGTGCCAGCACTATCGGAAGCCACAGGGGATCTTTCTTT. This sequence encodes CASTIGSHRGSFF.

As regards this clone: In the same sample, other DNA sequences code for this CDR3. The chain has TRBV18 and TRBJ2-1, with 7 bases lining up with TRBD1. The CDR3 consists of 14 residues. The J segment lost 7 bases and the V segment lost 0 bases, leaving 3 bases of the junction unmatched. CDR1 KGHSH and CDR2 LQKENI come from the germline V gene. The CDR3 loop reads CASSPPPGGNEQFF. The CDR3 coding sequence is TGTGCCAGCTCACCACCCCCAGGGGGAAATGAGCAGTTCTTC. Variable domain in full (rest from reference TRBV18 and TRBJ2-1): NAGVMQNPRHLVRRRGQEARLRCSPMKGHSHVYWYRQLPEEGLKFMVYLQKENIIDESGMPKERFSAEFPKEGPSILRIQQVVRGDSAAYFCASSPPPGGNEQFFGPGTRLTVL.

The chain has TRBV5-1 and TRBJ2-7; 7 bases line up with TRBD2. The CDR3 length is 15 residues. CDR1 is SGHRS and CDR2 is YFSETQ in the germline V gene. The trim removed 5 bases at V and 2 bases at J, leaving 10 bases unmatched. This chain's CDR3 is CASRPRTSATYEQYF. The CDR3 DNA follows: TGCGCCAGCAGGCCAAGGACTAGTGCAACCTACGAGCAGTACTTC.

The rearrangement uses TRBV18 and TRBJ2-2, with a possible D match to TRBD1 (7 bases). From germline, CDR1 is KGHSH and CDR2 LQKENI. Trimming took 5 bases from V and 6 from J, leaving 16 bases between them. This CDR3 is built from 15 residues. The CDR3 reads CASSSRQGLAGELFF. DNA of the CDR3: TGTGCCAGCTCATCACGACAGGGACTCGCCGGGGAGCTGTTTTTT.

The chain joins TRBV25-1 to TRBJ1-2, with 7 bases identical to TRBD1. The CDR3 covers 13 residues. The trim removed 10 bases at V and 4 bases at J, leaving 9 bases unmatched. Germline CDR1 and CDR2: MGHDK and SYGVNS. The CDR3 is CATWTGELYGYTF. The CDR3 nucleotides read TGTGCCACCTGGACAGGCGAACTCTATGGCTACACCTTC.

V is TRBV12-3 or TRBV12-4 and J is TRBJ1-2; 8 positions match TRBD1. The CDR3 is 13 amino acids. Trimming removed 6 bases from V and 8 bases from J; junction bases left unmatched: 8. The CDR3: CASREDRVGGYTF. Written as DNA, the CDR3 is TGTGCCAGCAGGGAGGACAGGGTAGGCGGCTACACCTTC.

The chain has TRBV28 and TRBJ1-1, with 7 bases fitting TRBD1. J was trimmed by 5 bases and V by 6 bases; bases with no gene match: 12. Germline V CDR1 and CDR2: MDHEN, SYDVKM. CDR3 length: 15 residues. The CDR3 region has the DNA TGTGCCAGCAGCTCTCGACAGGGAGTTTGGACTGAAGCTTTCTTT. Translated, it gives CASSSRQGVWTEAFF.

V and J are TRBV19 and TRBJ2-1; tentatively, D is TRBD2 (6 bases). The CDR3 is 15 residues long. Looked up from germline, CDR1 is LNHDA and CDR2 is SQIVND (reference sequence). V was cut by 5 bases and J by 0 bases, with 11 bases left in between. The CDR3: CASSPERVSYNEQFF. The DNA of the CDR3 is TGTGCCAGTAGTCCGGAGCGGGTCTCCTACAATGAGCAGTTCTTC.

The genes are TRBV7-2 and TRBJ2-7; no definite D call. Trimming left V 0 bases short and J 1 base short, with 10 bases between. CDR3 size: 15 residues. The germline gives CDR1 SGHTA, CDR2 FQGNSA. The chain's CDR3 is CASSLAGGESYEQYF. CDR3 in DNA: TGTGCCAGCAGCTTAGCTGGCGGCGAGTCCTACGAGCAGTACTTC.

The chain employs TRBV28 and TRBJ1-4, with TRBD1 identical over 7 bases. The CDR3 is 15 amino acids. Germline V gives CDR1 MDHEN, CDR2 SYDVKM. J was trimmed by 6 bases and V by 6 bases; bases with no gene match: 10. CDR3 loop: CASSPTDRVDEKLFF. The CDR3 DNA sequence: TGTGCCAGCAGCCCAACTGACAGGGTAGATGAAAAACTGTTTTTT.

V is TRBV19 and J is TRBJ1-6; 7 bases are shared with TRBD1. This CDR3 has 13 amino acids. CDR1 and CDR2 (germline): LNHDA, SQIVND (reference sequence). The V gene end was trimmed by 7 bases and the J gene end by 8 bases; junction bases not matched to a gene: 5. CDR3 in amino acids: CASKSQGDSPLHF. The CDR3 DNA is TGTGCCAGTAAATCCCAGGGGGATTCACCCCTCCACTTT.

This clone is a singleton in its sample. J is TRBJ2-7 and V is TRBV5-1, with D tentatively TRBD2 (5 bases). Per germline, CDR1 SGHRS and CDR2 YFSETQ. V was shortened by 0 bases and J by 3 bases, with 19 bases between the two germline ends. The length of the CDR3 is 17 residues. The CDR3 region is CASSLGIKPGFNYEQYF. The CDR3 nucleotides are TGCGCCAGCAGCTTGGGAATAAAGCCGGGATTTAACTACGAGCAGTACTTC. Full variable domain (outside the CDR3, taken from reference TRBV5-1 and TRBJ2-7): KAGVTQTPRYLIKTRGQQVTLSCSPISGHRSVSWYQQTPGQGLQFLFEYFSETQRNKGNFPGRFSGRQFSNSRSEMNVSTLELGDSALYLCASSLGIKPGFNYEQYFGPGTRLTVT.